The T cell receptor beta chain described here comes from a study of OX40 agonist ivuxolimab in advanced cancers. Study summary: Recorded diagnoses for dose-escalation patients were hepatocellular carcinoma, melanoma, renal cell or head and neck cancer. Study-level points and caveats: Antigen specificity remained undetermined for the expanded peripheral T cells.

Unmatched junction bases numbered 15, after V lost 4 bases and J lost 6 bases. The V gene's germline CDR1 is SEHNR and CDR2 FQNEAQ (reference sequence). CDR3 size: 17 residues. Data came from immunoSEQ multiplex PCR; TCRdb stores just in-frame clones and leaves some out. The sample has 50,000 to 65,000 clones; around 93% are singletons. No patient had autoimmune disease or received systemic immunosuppression. On this clone itself: Its target is unknown.

The specimen was CD4+ or CD8+ T cells sorted from blood, collected in a trial of the OX40 agonist ivuxolimab. This sequence was found in an adult with an advanced solid tumor such as melanoma, head and neck, liver or kidney cancer. V usage is TRBV7-9 and J usage is TRBJ2-1; 7 bases are a match to TRBD1. CDR3 protein: CASSSPDRQPPPNEQFF. CDR3 in DNA: TGTGCCAGCAGCTCACCGGACAGGCAGCCCCCGCCCAATGAGCAGTTCTTC.